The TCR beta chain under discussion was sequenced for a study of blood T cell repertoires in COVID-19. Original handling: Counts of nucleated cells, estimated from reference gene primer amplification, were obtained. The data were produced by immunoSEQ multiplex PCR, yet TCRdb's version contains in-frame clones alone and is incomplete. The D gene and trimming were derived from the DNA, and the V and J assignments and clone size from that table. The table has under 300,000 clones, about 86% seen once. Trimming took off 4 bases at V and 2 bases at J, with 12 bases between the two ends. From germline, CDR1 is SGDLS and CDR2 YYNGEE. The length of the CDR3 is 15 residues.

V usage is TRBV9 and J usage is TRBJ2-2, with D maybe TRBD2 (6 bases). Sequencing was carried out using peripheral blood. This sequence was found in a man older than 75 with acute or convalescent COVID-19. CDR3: CASSYGGLNTGELFF. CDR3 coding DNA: TGTGCCAGCAGCTACGGAGGGCTAAACACCGGGGAGCTGTTTTTT. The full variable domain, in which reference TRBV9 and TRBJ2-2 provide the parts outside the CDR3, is DSGVTQTPKHLITATGQRVTLRCSPRSGDLSVYWYQQSLDQGLQFLIQYYNGEERAKGNILERFSAQQFPDLHSELNLSSLELGDSALYFCASSYGGLNTGELFFGEGSRLTVL.